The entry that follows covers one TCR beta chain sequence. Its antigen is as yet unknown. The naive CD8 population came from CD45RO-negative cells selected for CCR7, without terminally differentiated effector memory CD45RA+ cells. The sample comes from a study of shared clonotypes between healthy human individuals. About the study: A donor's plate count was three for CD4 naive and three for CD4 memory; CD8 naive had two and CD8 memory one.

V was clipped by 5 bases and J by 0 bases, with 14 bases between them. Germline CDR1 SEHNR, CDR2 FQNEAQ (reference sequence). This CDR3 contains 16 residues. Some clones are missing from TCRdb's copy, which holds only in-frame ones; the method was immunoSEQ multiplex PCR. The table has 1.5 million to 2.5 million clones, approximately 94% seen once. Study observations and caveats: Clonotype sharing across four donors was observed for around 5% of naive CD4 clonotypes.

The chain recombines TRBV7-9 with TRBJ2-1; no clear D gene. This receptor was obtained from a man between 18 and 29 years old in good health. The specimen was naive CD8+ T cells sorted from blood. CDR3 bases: TGTGCCAGCAGCCCCGGTGCCCTACGCTCCTACAATGAGCAGTTCTTC. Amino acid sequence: CASSPGALRSYNEQFF.